This record concerns one T cell receptor beta chain sequence. This clonotype was observed at least ten times. No antigen is known for it. Base-call qualities are not available, and no considerably larger clone is one nucleotide away. The study was a case-control design nested within a healthcare worker cohort in London, UK, with weekly nasopharyngeal swab PCR tests and blood sampling. Healthcare workers were recruited between 23 and 31 March 2020, during the week of the UK lockdown, and were followed weekly for up to about 15 weeks. This specimen belongs to a study of early T cells in non-severe SARS-CoV-2 infection (dated by TCRdb to about 2021). Turning to the overall study: Because TCR sequencing relied on bulk RNA taken from unsorted whole blood, pairing of alpha and beta chains was not possible.

Broad study findings and their caveats: VDJdb matching was skewed toward anti-spike CD8 responses, so virus-specific expansions were likely underestimated and private and CD4 specificities were missed.

At the junction V is shortened by 2 bases and J by 5 bases; bases outside the gene matches: 6. Based on the germline V gene, the CDR1 and CDR2 sequences are WSHSY and SAAADI. The CDR3 sequence holds 15 residues, the cysteine and phenylalanine included. Only the CDR3 region is kept as DNA, spanning 45 bases read in frame from base 1. The library was built by means of 5' RACE. The run used a NextSeq 500. Unique molecular identifiers were attached to individual cDNA molecules in the TCR library protocol so that sequencing error and PCR bias could be corrected. TCR alpha and beta chains were both sequenced, and the abundances of alpha and beta sequences in each sample were closely correlated with each other. The original pipeline was this. V gene, J gene and CDR3 annotation of TCR sequences was performed with Decombinator V4. TCRs were defined as expanded if a significant change between any two time points was detected under a Poisson model with p below 0.0001. Abundances of TCRs were expressed as counts per million after normalisation to the total number of TCRs sequenced in each sample. MAIT TCRs were defined by TRAV1-2 paired with TRAJ12, TRAJ20 or TRAJ33, and iNKT TCRs by TRAV10 paired with TRAJ18. A search of VDJdb, accessed on 1 November 2021, was run for TCRs annotated to CMV, EBV and SARS-CoV-2, with TCRs annotated for multiple antigens excluded. TCRdb's own reprocessing of the public reads used fastp at Q25 and MiXCR and kept productive beta chains. Rows matching on CDR3 protein sequence are summarized as one entry with the most common DNA and genes. None of the V and J calls come from the authors' own analysis; TCRdb made them. The sample has roughly 90,000 distinct CDR3 sequences on record, roughly 14% of them singletons. 0.45% to 0.75% of the sample is held by the ten biggest clonotypes.

The specimen sequenced was whole blood. This receptor was taken from an adult who was a healthcare worker with PCR-confirmed SARS-CoV-2 infection or an uninfected control (not recorded which). The V and J segments used are TRBV10-2 and TRBJ1-2; 9 bases in the junction line up with TRBD1. Here the CDR3 is given as CASSEPGQGSYGYTF. Here is the DNA: TGCGCCAGCAGTGAGCCGGGACAGGGCTCTTATGGCTACACCTTC.